The 24 T cell receptor beta chains below were found in one sample sequenced in a study of PD-L1 blockade in urothelial cancer. TCRdb's copy holds only in-frame clones and misses some; the assay was immunoSEQ multiplex PCR. The sample lists 75,000 to 90,000 clones, more than 75% occurring once. Sequences were derived from PBMCs, sampled around atezolizumab (anti-PD-L1) treatment. Every receptor here comes from an older man with urothelial cancer.

This chain links TRBV5-1 with TRBJ2-1; possible D gene TRBD1, 5 bases. From germline, CDR1 is SGHRS and CDR2 YFSETQ. Trimming pared 0 bases from V and 7 bases from J, leaving 14 bases between. This CDR3 is 15 amino acids long. The CDR3: CASSLVVRDDNEQFF. The CDR3 nucleotides are TGCGCCAGCAGCTTGGTGGTCAGGGATGATAATGAGCAGTTCTTC.

This chain connects TRBV5-1 to TRBJ2-7; 10 bases are a match to TRBD2. The V and J ends lost 4 bases and 1 base, in that order; junction bases with no gene match: 11. This CDR3 comprises 17 residues. Germline V gives CDR1 SGHRS, CDR2 YFSETQ. In DNA, the CDR3 is TGCGCCAGCAGCCCGGCGGCGGCTAGCGGGGGTTCCTACGAGCAGTACTTC. Its translation is CASSPAAASGGSYEQYF.

This sequence joins TRBV12-5 and TRBJ1-5, with D unclear. The germline V gene has CDR1 LGHNT and CDR2 FRNRAP. CDR3 length: 17 amino acids. Trimming left V 0 bases short and J 0 bases short, with 12 bases between. CDR3 DNA: TGTGCTAGTGGTTTGGTCCTTGATGGCCATAGCAATCAGCCCCAGCATTTT. Translated: CASGLVLDGHSNQPQHF.

This chain joins TRBV4-3 and TRBJ1-1, with a possible D match to TRBD1 (6 bases). Per the germline V gene, CDR1 is LGHNA and CDR2 is YSLEER. The CDR3 is made up of 18 amino acids. V was cut by 6 bases and J by 3 bases, with 26 bases left in between. CDR3 sequence reads: CASSRIASNRVSDTEAFF. The DNA of the CDR3 is TGCGCCAGCAGTCGCATCGCTTCTAACAGGGTTTCAGACACTGAAGCTTTCTTT.

V usage is TRBV6-1 and J usage is TRBJ1-6; TRBD1 is a possible D gene (6 bases). Germline lookup yields CDR1 MNHNS and CDR2 SASEGT. The CDR3 has 15 amino acids. The ends were cut back, 3 bases at V and 10 bases at J, with 16 bases in the middle. The CDR3 nucleotides are TGTGCCAGCAGTGAGGGGCAGGGGATTGGATCACCCCTCCACTTT. It yields the protein CASSEGQGIGSPLHF.

This rearrangement joins TRBV4-2 to TRBJ1-5; D gene unclear. Germline lookup yields CDR1 LGHNA and CDR2 YNFKEQ. Trimming took off 2 bases at V and 2 bases at J, with 10 bases between the two ends. CDR3 size: 15 residues. The chain's CDR3 is CASSQIYRGNQPQHF. Here the CDR3 DNA reads TGTGCCAGCAGCCAAATCTACCGGGGCAATCAGCCCCAGCATTTT.

The J gene is TRBJ2-7, the V gene TRBV5-1, with D tentatively TRBD1 (5 bases). The germline V gene encodes CDR1 SGHRS and CDR2 YFSETQ. V gave up 0 bases and J gave up 6 bases, with 16 bases separating them. The CDR3 totals 15 residues. CDR3 coding DNA: TGCGCCAGCAGCTTGGCCGGGCAGGGTTCGGGCGAGCAGTACTTC. Its translation is CASSLAGQGSGEQYF.

CDR3: CAWSQEDYEQYF. CDR3 nucleotides: TGTGCCTGGAGTCAAGAGGACTACGAGCAGTACTTC. The chain employs TRBV30 and TRBJ2-7, with D uncertain. V was shortened by 2 bases and J by 3 bases, with 8 bases between the two germline ends. Germline CDR1 and CDR2: GTSNPN and SVGIG (reference sequence). The CDR3 totals 12 residues.

J is TRBJ2-2 and V is TRBV7-3; D uncertain. The CDR3 loop spans 14 amino acids. Trimming took 0 bases from V and 3 from J, leaving 5 bases between them. Germline CDR1 and CDR2: SGHTA and FQGTGA. CDR3 in amino acids: CASSLTSYTGELFF. For the CDR3, the DNA is TGTGCCAGCAGCTTAACGTCCTACACCGGGGAGCTGTTTTTT.

This clone was seen once. The rearrangement links TRBV10-3 to TRBJ1-1; 7 bases fit TRBD1. The CDR3 loop spans 15 amino acids. CDR1 and CDR2 from the germline V gene are ENHRY and SYGVKD. V lost 4 bases to trimming and J lost 4 bases; unmatched junction nucleotides: 9. This CDR3 is CAISGPGQGGTEAFF. DNA for the CDR3: TGTGCCATCAGTGGCCCCGGGCAGGGGGGCACTGAAGCTTTCTTT.

The V gene is TRBV27, the J gene TRBJ1-2; D is uncertain. The germline gives CDR1 MNHEY, CDR2 SMNVEV (reference sequence). Trimming took off 6 bases at V and 4 bases at J, with 18 bases between the two ends. The CDR3 is made up of 15 amino acids. CDR3 DNA: TGTGCCAGCAGATTGACATATTCAAATCTCTATGGCTACACCTTC. Amino acid sequence: CASRLTYSNLYGYTF.

The chain combines TRBV6-8 with TRBJ2-7; 7 positions agree with TRBD1. Per the germline V gene, CDR1 is MNHGY and CDR2 is SAAAGT. The CDR3 runs to 16 residues. Trimming cost V 3 bases and J 0 bases; bases outside gene matches: 8. CDR3 DNA: TGTGCCAGCAGTTATGGAGACAGGGCCATCTCCTACGAGCAGTACTTC. This encodes CASSYGDRAISYEQYF.

This clone appeared a few times. This chain connects TRBV4-1 to TRBJ2-7, with D hard to call. Germline CDR1 MGHRA, CDR2 YSYEKL. The CDR3 is 13 residues long. The V gene lost 4 bases and the J gene lost 1 base, with 8 bases spanning the gap. CDR3 coding DNA: TGCGCCAGCAGCCTCACCGGGTCCTACGAGCAGTACTTC. Translation: CASSLTGSYEQYF.

V and J are TRBV6-1 and TRBJ1-1, with 8 bases lining up with TRBD1. Germline V gene data show CDR1 as MNHNS and CDR2 as SASEGT. This CDR3 has 13 residues. Trimming removed 0 bases from V and 8 bases from J; junction bases left unmatched: 2. This CDR3 is CASSEARQGEAFF. The CDR3 DNA is TGTGCCAGCAGTGAAGCTCGACAGGGGGAAGCTTTCTTT.

V gene TRBV6-5 combines with J gene TRBJ2-2, with a weak D call TRBD1 (5 bases). The CDR3 loop spans 13 amino acids. Germline V lookup: CDR1 MNHEY, CDR2 SVGAGI. V shed 8 bases and J shed 1 base, with 8 bases lying between them. Written as DNA, the CDR3 is TGTGCCAGCTTACAGGTGAACACCGGGGAGCTGTTTTTT. Its translation is CASLQVNTGELFF.

This chain links TRBV5-3 with TRBJ2-3; D gene uncertain. TRBV5-3 has ORF status, its function being uncertain. V was shortened by 4 bases and J by 3 bases, with 9 bases between the two germline ends. The CDR3 loop spans 13 amino acids. CDR3 coding DNA: TGTGCCAGAAGCGTGGACGGGACAGATACGCAGTATTTT. As protein: CARSVDGTDTQYF.

The J gene is TRBJ1-5, the V gene TRBV9; no clear D. In germline, CDR1 is SGDLS, CDR2 YYNGEE. Trimming pared 0 bases from V and 1 base from J, leaving 8 bases between. The CDR3 loop spans 15 amino acids. CDR3 amino acids: CASSVEGGSNQPQHF. Written as DNA, the CDR3 is TGTGCCAGCAGCGTAGAAGGCGGCAGCAATCAGCCCCAGCATTTT.

V and J are TRBV27 and TRBJ2-5; a weak D match, TRBD2 (5 bases). In germline, CDR1 is MNHEY, CDR2 SMNVEV (reference sequence). V gave up 6 bases and J gave up 7 bases, with 12 bases separating them. The CDR3 spans 12 residues. CDR3 DNA sequence: TGTGCCAGCAGGAAGTCAGAGGGGACCCAGTACTTC. Translation gives CASRKSEGTQYF.

The V call is TRBV5-4, the J call TRBJ2-2, with 9 bases lining up with TRBD2. Trimming cost V 0 bases and J 0 bases; bases outside gene matches: 6. Germline V gene sequence: CDR1 SGHNT, CDR2 YYREEE (reference sequence). The CDR3 consists of 18 residues. This CDR3 is CASSLGLAGPANTGELFF. CDR3 sequence (DNA): TGTGCCAGCAGCTTGGGGCTAGCGGGGCCCGCGAACACCGGGGAGCTGTTTTTT.

This chain connects TRBV6-1 to TRBJ2-5; D unclear. Per germline, CDR1 MNHNS and CDR2 SASEGT. This CDR3 spans 16 amino acids. Deletions cut 2 bases from V and 0 bases from J, with 13 bases between. The CDR3 sequence: CASSERFSWDQETQYF. The DNA for the CDR3 is TGTGCCAGCAGTGAAAGATTTAGCTGGGACCAAGAGACCCAGTACTTC.

In this sample, this clone turned up many times. The V gene is TRBV2, the J gene TRBJ1-6, with 12 bases matching TRBD1. This CDR3 contains 17 residues. CDR1 and CDR2 (germline): SNHLY, FYNNEI. J lost 1 base, V lost 6 bases, and 4 bases had no gene match. Here the CDR3 DNA reads TGTGCCAGCAGCGGGACAGGGGGCAAATCCTATAATTCACCCCTCCACTTT. Translating it yields CASSGTGGKSYNSPLHF.

V and J are TRBV7-8 and TRBJ2-7; 13 nucleotides align to TRBD2. Trimming cost V 5 bases and J 3 bases; bases outside gene matches: 13. From germline, CDR1 is SGHVS and CDR2 FQNEAQ. The CDR3 totals 18 residues. The CDR3: CASSGLAGAEIFNYEQYF. DNA for the CDR3: TGTGCCAGCAGCGGACTAGCGGGAGCTGAAATATTTAACTACGAGCAGTACTTC.

The chain employs TRBV5-1 and TRBJ2-1; TRBD2 might be the D (6 bases). Germline V gives CDR1 SGHRS, CDR2 YFSETQ. This CDR3 is 15 amino acids long. Trimming removed 0 bases at V and 6 bases at J, with 13 bases between. The chain's CDR3 is CASSLDGGKGNEQFF. In nucleotides, the CDR3 is TGCGCCAGCAGCTTGGATGGCGGGAAGGGCAATGAGCAGTTCTTC.

The chain employs TRBV15 and TRBJ1-5, with 8 bases identical to TRBD1. This CDR3 is built from 17 residues. V lost 5 bases to trimming and J lost 3 bases; unmatched junction nucleotides: 12. The germline CDR1 and CDR2 sequences are LNHNV and YYDKDF (reference sequence). The CDR3 sequence is CATSPRPRTGYNQPQHF. DNA of the CDR3: TGTGCCACCAGCCCACGCCCCCGGACAGGGTACAATCAGCCCCAGCATTTT. The full variable domain, in which reference TRBV15 and TRBJ1-5 provide the parts outside the CDR3, is DAMVIQNPRYQVTQFGKPVTLSCSQTLNHNVMYWYQQKSSQAPKLLFHYYDKDFNNEADTPDNFQSRRPNTSFCFLDIRSPGLGDTAMYLCATSPRPRTGYNQPQHFGDGTRLSIL.